This TCR beta chain was sequenced in a study of blood T cells in healthy people across ages. Germline V gene data show CDR1 as MGHRA and CDR2 as YSYEKL. This CDR3 region has 15 residues. The trim removed 3 bases at V and 3 bases at J, leaving 6 bases unmatched. Next came a second PCR, run for roughly 7 to 12 cycles, which used a sample-barcoded 5' primer along with a J-beta primer mix. Each CDR3 protein gets one entry after TCRdb re-called the 5' RACE reads with MiXCR. The profile shows fewer than 2,000,000 distinct CDR3 sequences, 34% of them singletons. V usage is TRBV4-1 and J usage is TRBJ2-7, with 9 bases lining up with TRBD2. Sequencing was done on a sample of blood. The source is a woman aged 25 to 39 in good health. CDR3 residues: CASSQLAGVHYEQYF. In DNA form, the CDR3 reads TGCGCCAGCAGCCAGTTAGCGGGAGTACACTACGAGCAGTACTTC.